The 26 T cell receptor beta chains below come from one sample, sequenced in a study of blood T cell repertoires in COVID-19. Profiled with immunoSEQ multiplex PCR; TCRdb holds only in-frame clones, not every one. The sample holds under 300,000 clones, roughly four fifths seen once. Sequencing used peripheral blood. The receptors here all came from a woman older than 75 with acute or convalescent COVID-19.

CDR3 loop: CASSLGGANTEAFF. DNA for the CDR3: TGCGCCAGCAGCTTGGGTGGAGCGAACACTGAAGCTTTCTTT. V and J are TRBV5-1 and TRBJ1-1; D ambiguous. The CDR3 runs 14 residues. Germline V lookup: CDR1 SGHRS, CDR2 YFSETQ. V was shortened by 0 bases and J by 1 base, with 7 bases between the two germline ends. Variable domain in full (rest from reference TRBV5-1 and TRBJ1-1): KAGVTQTPRYLIKTRGQQVTLSCSPISGHRSVSWYQQTPGQGLQFLFEYFSETQRNKGNFPGRFSGRQFSNSRSEMNVSTLELGDSALYLCASSLGGANTEAFFGQGTRLTVV.

This sequence joins TRBV14 and TRBJ2-7; 10 nucleotides line up with TRBD2. V lost 0 bases, J lost 3 bases, and 14 bases stayed unmatched. The CDR3 sequence is 19 residues long. The germline V gene has CDR1 SGHDN and CDR2 FVKESK. CDR3 sequence (DNA): TGTGCCAGCAGCCAAGAAGAGGATAGCGGGGGGCCTTTTTTCTACGAGCAGTACTTC. Translating it yields CASSQEEDSGGPFFYEQYF.

This sequence joins TRBV7-8 and TRBJ1-6, with D possibly matching TRBD1 (6 bases). The CDR3 extends over 20 amino acids. With 1 base removed from V and 4 bases from J, the gap between germline ends came to 23 bases. Germline V gene sequence: CDR1 SGHVS, CDR2 FQNEAQ. The CDR3 nucleotides read TGTGCCAGCAGCTTAGGAGAGGGGGGGAAGGGATTCCCTTATAATTCACCCCTCCACTTT. Protein sequence: CASSLGEGGKGFPYNSPLHF.

The V call is TRBV19, the J call TRBJ2-1; the match to TRBD2 covers 8 bases. The CDR3 is 17 amino acids. From germline, CDR1 is LNHDA and CDR2 SQIVND (reference sequence). J was trimmed by 4 bases and V by 0 bases; bases with no gene match: 8. The CDR3 protein is CASSIDPASGYYNEQFF. The CDR3, as DNA: TGTGCCAGTAGTATAGATCCGGCTAGCGGGTATTACAATGAGCAGTTCTTC.

This clone has only one observation. CDR3 sequence: CATSDPRTGNNEQFF. Here the CDR3 DNA reads TGTGCCACCAGTGACCCTCGGACAGGTAACAATGAGCAGTTCTTC. The chain joins TRBV24-1 to TRBJ2-1; TRBD1 matches 7 bases. The CDR3 has 15 amino acids. V lost 4 bases, J lost 5 bases, and 7 bases stayed unmatched. Germline loops: CDR1 KGHDR, CDR2 SFDVKD.

The chain recombines TRBV30 with TRBJ1-6; D unresolved. V lost 3 bases and J 0 bases, leaving 9 bases between the germline ends. The CDR3 totals 15 residues. CDR1 and CDR2 (germline): GTSNPN, SVGIG (reference sequence). The CDR3 sequence is CAWREGSSYNSPLHF. CDR3 bases: TGTGCCTGGAGAGAAGGGAGCTCCTATAATTCACCCCTCCACTTT.

The chain carries TRBV11-2 and TRBJ1-1; a weak D match, TRBD1 (5 bases). CDR1 SGHAT and CDR2 FQNNGV come from the germline V gene. V was pared by 2 bases and J by 3 bases, with 10 bases between. The CDR3 length is 14 residues. This CDR3 is CASSLKGADTEAFF. CDR3 in DNA: TGTGCCAGCAGCTTAAAAGGGGCTGACACTGAAGCTTTCTTT.

The chain carries TRBV28 and TRBJ1-3, with TRBD1 as a possible D gene (6 bases). CDR3 length: 16 residues. Germline assignment: CDR1 MDHEN and CDR2 SYDVKM. V was cut by 0 bases and J by 4 bases, with 13 bases left in between. The CDR3 spells CASSLWGAGDGNTIYF. CDR3 nucleotides: TGTGCCAGCAGTTTATGGGGGGCGGGGGACGGAAACACCATATATTTT.

The genes are TRBV4-1 and TRBJ1-2, with 9 bases that match TRBD1. The V segment lost 1 base and the J segment 5 bases; nucleotides outside the gene matches: 8. This CDR3 has 16 amino acids. Germline V lookup: CDR1 MGHRA, CDR2 YSYEKL. The CDR3 DNA sequence: TGCGCCAGCAGCCAAGTTGGGACAGGGACAAATTATGGCTACACCTTC. Protein sequence: CASSQVGTGTNYGYTF.

V and J are TRBV7-8 and TRBJ1-2; a possible D gene is TRBD1 (5 bases). Germline loops: CDR1 SGHVS, CDR2 FQNEAQ. Deletions cut 3 bases from V and 3 bases from J, with 14 bases between. CDR3 length: 15 residues. The CDR3 bases are TGTGCCAGCAGCTTTCGGGCAGGGCCGTACTATGGCTACACCTTC. Translation gives CASSFRAGPYYGYTF. Complete variable domain (other parts from reference TRBV7-8 and TRBJ1-2): GAGVSQSPRYKVAKRGQDVALRCDPISGHVSLFWYQQALGQGPEFLTYFQNEAQLDKSGLPSDRFFAERPEGSVSTLKIQRTQQEDSAVYLCASSFRAGPYYGYTFGSGTRLTVV.

The chain is built from TRBV2 and TRBJ2-7; 9 bases match TRBD1. The germline V gene has CDR1 SNHLY and CDR2 FYNNEI. V dropped 6 bases and J dropped 5; count of bases not matched to a gene: 8. The CDR3 is 14 residues long. In DNA form, the CDR3 reads TGTGCCAGCAGGGCCTCCGGACAGGGGAACGAGCAGTACTTC. This encodes CASRASGQGNEQYF.

For the CDR3, the DNA is TGCAGTGCTAGAGGAGGGGGCGCGCAGTATTTT. Translation: CSARGGGAQYF. The rearrangement links TRBV20-1 to TRBJ2-3; 7 bases are shared with TRBD1. The trim removed 1 base at V and 10 bases at J, leaving 2 bases unmatched. There are 11 residues in the CDR3. CDR1 is DFQATT, CDR2 SNEGSKA, per germline (reference sequence).

The V call is TRBV18, the J call TRBJ2-2; weak D call: TRBD1 (5 bases). CDR3 size: 18 residues. The V end lost 4 bases, the J end lost 4 bases, and 22 bases lay between the germline ends. CDR1 KGHSH and CDR2 LQKENI come from the germline V gene. The CDR3 DNA reads TGTGCCAGCTCACTGCTTGATTCAATGACAGAAATCACCGGGGAGCTGTTTTTT. Its protein is CASSLLDSMTEITGELFF.

This clone was recorded once. V and J are TRBV27 and TRBJ1-1; D call uncertain. With 6 bases removed from V and 1 base from J, the gap between germline ends came to 9 bases. Germline V gives CDR1 MNHEY, CDR2 SMNVEV (reference sequence). CDR3 size: 13 residues. The DNA of the CDR3 is TGTGCCAGCAGGCGAGTCCCGAACACTGAAGCTTTCTTT. Amino acid sequence: CASRRVPNTEAFF.

CDR3 amino acids: CASRGTGGENEQYF. CDR3 in DNA: TGTGCCAGCAGAGGGACAGGGGGCGAGAACGAGCAGTACTTC. The V call is TRBV2, the J call TRBJ2-7, with TRBD1 matching over 12 bases. This CDR3 comprises 14 residues. V shed 6 bases and J 5 bases; nucleotides not matched to a gene: 5. From germline, CDR1 is SNHLY and CDR2 FYNNEI. The full variable domain, its missing parts supplied by reference TRBV2 and TRBJ2-7, is EPEVTQTPSHQVTQMGQEVILRCVPISNHLYFYWYRQILGQKVEFLVSFYNNEISEKSEIFDDQFSVERPDGSNFTLKIRSTKLEDSAMYFCASRGTGGENEQYFGPGTRLTVT.

The V gene is TRBV2, the J gene TRBJ1-3; no reliable D call. The CDR3 has 16 amino acids. Looked up from germline, CDR1 is SNHLY and CDR2 is FYNNEI. Trimming pared 7 bases from V and 0 bases from J, leaving 16 bases between. The CDR3 sequence is CASTFQSARSGNTIYF. CDR3 nucleotide sequence: TGTGCCAGCACTTTTCAGTCTGCTCGCTCTGGAAACACCATATATTTT.

This clone was seen a few times. The V and J genes are TRBV5-1 and TRBJ2-3; D possibly corresponds to TRBD2 (5 bases). Germline V gene sequence: CDR1 SGHRS, CDR2 YFSETQ. The V end was cut by 6 bases, the J end by 0 bases, with 20 bases between. The CDR3 has 17 amino acids. This CDR3 is CASTLGRGVPSTDTQYF. The CDR3 DNA reads as TGCGCCAGCACCCTGGGCCGGGGAGTGCCTAGCACAGATACGCAGTATTTT.

V usage is TRBV5-5 and J usage is TRBJ1-5; the D gene is possibly TRBD1 (5 bases). CDR1 and CDR2 (germline): SGHKS, YYEKEE (reference sequence). This CDR3 has 15 residues. Trimming left V 4 bases short and J 4 bases short, with 15 bases between. As DNA, the CDR3 is TGTGCCAGCAGCCCGATAGGACGGGGGAATCAGCCCCAGCATTTT. Its protein is CASSPIGRGNQPQHF. The whole variable domain, filled in from reference TRBV5-5 and TRBJ1-5, reads DAGVTQSPTHLIKTRGQQVTLRCSPISGHKSVSWYQQVLGQGPQFIFQYYEKEERGRGNFPDRFSARQFPNYSSELNVNALLLGDSALYLCASSPIGRGNQPQHFGDGTRLSIL.

The rearrangement joins TRBV2 to TRBJ1-4; possible D gene TRBD1, 5 bases. This CDR3 spans 15 amino acids. Trimming shortened V by 5 bases and J by 8 bases, and 18 bases separated the two germline ends. Germline V gene data show CDR1 as SNHLY and CDR2 as FYNNEI. CDR3 residues: CASSTRVGLGEKLFF. Here the CDR3 DNA reads TGTGCCAGCAGTACTCGTGTGGGGCTAGGGGAAAAACTGTTTTTT.

The genes are TRBV3-1 (or the pseudogene TRBV3-2) and TRBJ1-1, with 10 bases fitting TRBD1. The V and J ends lost 4 bases and 0 bases, in that order; junction bases with no gene match: 2. The CDR3 length is 15 residues. Germline V gene data show CDR1 as LGHDT and CDR2 as YNNKEL (reference sequence). The CDR3 sequence is CASSLDRGMNTEAFF. In DNA form, the CDR3 reads TGTGCCAGCAGCCTGGACAGGGGGATGAACACTGAAGCTTTCTTT.

This chain uses TRBV7-8 with TRBJ1-1; D gene uncertain. Germline CDR1 SGHVS, CDR2 FQNEAQ. V lost 2 bases to trimming and J lost 1 base, with 5 bases between them. This CDR3 spans 13 amino acids. Here the CDR3 reads CASSLQQNTEAFF. CDR3 DNA: TGTGCCAGCAGCTTACAACAGAACACTGAAGCTTTCTTT.

The chain has TRBV2 and TRBJ1-2; the D gene is possibly TRBD1 (6 bases). The CDR3 consists of 16 residues. Germline CDR1 and CDR2: SNHLY and FYNNEI. The germline V and J ends were trimmed by 5 bases and 10 bases, with 26 bases remaining between them. The CDR3 loop is CASSIIQTGATAAYTF. The CDR3 region has the DNA TGTGCCAGCAGTATAATTCAGACAGGTGCGACTGCTGCCTACACCTTC. The variable domain in full, completed from reference TRBV2 and TRBJ1-2, reads EPEVTQTPSHQVTQMGQEVILRCVPISNHLYFYWYRQILGQKVEFLVSFYNNEISEKSEIFDDQFSVERPDGSNFTLKIRSTKLEDSAMYFCASSIIQTGATAAYTFGSGTRLTVV.

This clone was seen more than once but under ten times. The chain links TRBV2 to TRBJ1-1; TRBD1 aligns across 9 bases. The CDR3 runs 15 residues. Germline V lookup: CDR1 SNHLY, CDR2 FYNNEI. V lost 5 bases and J lost 8; bases outside the gene matches: 12. The DNA for the CDR3 is TGTGCCAGCAGTTCGGACAGGGGCACAATGAAAGAAGCTTTCTTT. Protein: CASSSDRGTMKEAFF.

The J gene is TRBJ1-5, the V gene TRBV28; D may be TRBD1 (5 bases). This CDR3 is built from 14 residues. V was shortened by 5 bases and J by 0 bases, with 8 bases between the two germline ends. Germline V gene sequence: CDR1 MDHEN, CDR2 SYDVKM. DNA of the CDR3: TGTGCCAGCAGTATGGGGGGTAGCAATCAGCCCCAGCATTTT. This codes for CASSMGGSNQPQHF.

The chain recombines TRBV5-1 with TRBJ2-7, with TRBD1 matching over 9 bases. Trimming removed 7 bases from V and 1 base from J; junction bases left unmatched: 6. Germline V CDR1 and CDR2: SGHRS, YFSETQ. The CDR3 runs to 14 residues. The CDR3 nucleotides are TGCGCCAGCCAGCGAGGGACAGGGTCCTACGAGCAGTACTTC. Translated: CASQRGTGSYEQYF.

This sequence joins TRBV15 and TRBJ2-7, with D possibly being TRBD2 (6 bases). Germline-derived CDR1 and CDR2 are LNHNV and YYDKDF (reference sequence). V dropped 0 bases and J dropped 5 bases, with 14 bases sitting between them. The CDR3 sequence is 15 residues long. The CDR3 DNA reads as TGTGCCACCAGCAGAGATCTGGCGGGAAGTAACGAGCAGTACTTC. It is translated as CATSRDLAGSNEQYF.